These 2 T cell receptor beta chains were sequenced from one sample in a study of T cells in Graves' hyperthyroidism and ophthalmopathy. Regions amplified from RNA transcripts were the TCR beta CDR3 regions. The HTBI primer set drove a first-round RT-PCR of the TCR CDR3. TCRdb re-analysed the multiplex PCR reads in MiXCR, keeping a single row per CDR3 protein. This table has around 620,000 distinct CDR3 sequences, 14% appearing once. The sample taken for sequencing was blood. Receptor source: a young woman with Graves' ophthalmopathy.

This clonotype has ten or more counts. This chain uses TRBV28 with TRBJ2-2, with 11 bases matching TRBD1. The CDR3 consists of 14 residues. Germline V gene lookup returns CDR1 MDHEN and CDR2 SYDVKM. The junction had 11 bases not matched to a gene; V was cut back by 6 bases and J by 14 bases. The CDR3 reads CASSSYRDRGSLFF. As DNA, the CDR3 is TGTGCCAGCAGCAGTTATCGGGACAGGGGGAGCCTGTTTTTT. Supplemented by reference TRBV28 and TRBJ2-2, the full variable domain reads DVKVTQSSRYLVKRTGEKVFLECVQDMDHENMFWYRQDPGLGLRLIYFSYDVKMKEKGDIPEGYSVSREKKERFSLILESASTNQTSMYLCASSSYRDRGSLFFGEGSRLTVL.

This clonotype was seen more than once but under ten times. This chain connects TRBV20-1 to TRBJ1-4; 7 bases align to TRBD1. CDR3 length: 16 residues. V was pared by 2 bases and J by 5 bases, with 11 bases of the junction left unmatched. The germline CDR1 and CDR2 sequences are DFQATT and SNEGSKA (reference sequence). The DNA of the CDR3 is TGCAGTGCTAGACCCCTCCCCGGGACAGAGAATGAAAAACTGTTTTTT. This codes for CSARPLPGTENEKLFF.